This T cell receptor (beta chain) was sequenced in a study of cytotoxic CD8 clonotypes in ibrutinib-treated CLL. Overall study context: Responses: around 24 partial, 2 complete; after median approximately 67 months, about 15 stayed remitted, around 12 progressed. Specimens for response were gathered following a median roughly eleven months of therapy, spanning 6 to 36.

Depths of 1 in 200,000 to 1 in 1 million T cells were the sequencing target. Clones were sequenced by immunoSEQ multiplex PCR, and TCRdb holds only the in-frame ones, with some missing. The table records fewer than 400,000 clones, 67% of them present only once. Notes on this clone: Its antigen is unidentified.

General study points: Clonotypes that were public were uncommon, and they contracted or stayed stable on treatment.

The CDR3 is made up of 14 amino acids. Germline V CDR1 and CDR2: SGHKS, YYEKEE (reference sequence). V lost 2 bases and J lost 2, with 11 bases in between. The chain joins TRBV5-5 to TRBJ2-7; no clear D. Sequenced here: PBMCs, sampled after 36 months of ibrutinib treatment. The sequence derives from a human donor with chronic lymphocytic leukemia. The DNA for the CDR3 is TGTGCCAGCAGCTTAACGGCAGGAGCCTACGAGCAGTACTTC. It codes for CASSLTAGAYEQYF. Supplemented by reference TRBV5-5 and TRBJ2-7, the full variable domain reads DAGVTQSPTHLIKTRGQQVTLRCSPISGHKSVSWYQQVLGQGPQFIFQYYEKEERGRGNFPDRFSARQFPNYSSELNVNALLLGDSALYLCASSLTAGAYEQYFGPGTRLTVT.